Each of the 27 T cell receptor beta chains below was sequenced from the same sample in a study of T-cell reconstitution after alpha-beta-depleted transplantation in children. A TCRbeta library incorporating unique molecular identifiers was prepared. In TCRdb, the PCR reads were re-called with MiXCR into one record per CDR3 protein. Of over 90,000 distinct CDR3 sequences listed, roughly 6% are singletons. The sample in question was PBMCs, mostly from graft donor cells, obtained 60 days after TCRalphabeta/CD19-depleted stem cell transplant. The receptors originated from a female patient between 2 and 10 years old who had a stem cell transplant for Fanconi anemia, so the T cells may come from the graft donor.

This clonotype occurred many times. The chain links TRBV7-2 to TRBJ2-3; 8 nucleotides match TRBD2. The germline gives CDR1 SGHTA, CDR2 FQGNSA. Germline trimming cut 2 bases from V and 0 bases from J; bases unmatched to any gene: 4. The CDR3 loop spans 16 amino acids. DNA for the CDR3: TGTGCCAGCAGCTTATCGCGGGGGGTCAGCACAGATACGCAGTATTTT. It specifies CASSLSRGVSTDTQYF.

The table lists this clonotype with many counts. The chain joins TRBV10-3 to TRBJ2-5; 11 bases are a match to TRBD2. The CDR3 totals 14 residues. V trimming: 10 bases; J trimming: 2 bases; junction bases outside the gene matches: 6. Germline V CDR1 and CDR2: ENHRY, SYGVKD. The CDR3 loop reads CATGLAGVQETQYF. CDR3 DNA: TGTGCCACTGGACTAGCGGGCGTTCAAGAGACCCAGTACTTC.

The sample holds a few counts of this clonotype. The chain uses TRBV3-1 and TRBJ2-5; 11 nucleotides line up with TRBD2. The CDR3 totals 15 residues. V shed 3 bases, J shed 3 bases, and the junction held 3 bases outside the gene matches. CDR1 is LGHDT, CDR2 YNNKEL, per germline (reference sequence). CDR3 sequence (DNA): TGTGCCAGCAGCCATAAACTAGCGGGGGAAGAGACCCAGTACTTC. It codes for CASSHKLAGEETQYF.

The chain is built from TRBV6-5 and TRBJ1-2; D is undetermined. CDR1 is MNHEY and CDR2 is SVGAGI in the germline V gene. Trimming took 2 bases from V and 2 from J, leaving 6 bases between them. CDR3 length equals 13 residues. The CDR3: CASSYGVNYGYTF. CDR3 sequence (DNA): TGTGCCAGCAGTTACGGGGTGAACTATGGCTACACCTTC.

This clonotype came up a few times. The chain links TRBV10-2 to TRBJ2-7; no clear D gene. CDR3 size: 14 residues. Germline V lookup: CDR1 WSHSY, CDR2 SAAADI. V gave up 4 bases and J gave up 3 bases, with 13 bases separating them. The CDR3 loop reads CASSVTAGDYEQYF. The DNA of the CDR3 is TGCGCCAGCAGTGTGACCGCCGGAGACTACGAGCAGTACTTC.

This clonotype was recorded at least ten times. J is TRBJ2-5 and V is TRBV12-3 or TRBV12-4; 7 bases map to TRBD1. Unmatched junction bases numbered 10, after V lost 6 bases and J lost 0 bases. CDR3 size: 16 residues. DNA of the CDR3: TGTGCCAGCAGAGGGCCCGGGACAGAGTACCAAGAGACCCAGTACTTC. This gives the protein CASRGPGTEYQETQYF.

This clonotype was picked up many times. The chain has TRBV18 and TRBJ2-3; 13 bases agree with TRBD2. Trimming took 0 bases from V and 2 from J; bases not matched to a gene: 5. Germline V gene lookup returns CDR1 KGHSH and CDR2 LQKENI. This CDR3 has 18 amino acids. The CDR3 spells CASSPPRGTSGITDTQYF. CDR3 coding DNA: TGTGCCAGCTCACCACCTCGTGGGACTAGCGGGATCACAGATACGCAGTATTTT. Together with reference TRBV18 and TRBJ2-3, the CDR3 gives the full variable domain: NAGVMQNPRHLVRRRGQEARLRCSPMKGHSHVYWYRQLPEEGLKFMVYLQKENIIDESGMPKERFSAEFPKEGPSILRIQQVVRGDSAAYFCASSPPRGTSGITDTQYFGPGTRLTVL.

In its sample, this clonotype was seen a few times. This chain links TRBV12-3 or TRBV12-4 with TRBJ2-3; the D is unclear. The CDR3 covers 16 residues. V was cut by 3 bases and J by 3 bases, with 16 bases left in between. The CDR3 spells CASSFRVSKVTDTQYF. DNA of the CDR3: TGTGCCAGCAGTTTTAGGGTCTCCAAAGTTACAGATACGCAGTATTTT.

The V and J genes are TRBV5-1 and TRBJ2-5; TRBD1 matches at 8 bases. Losses at the gene ends were 4 bases for V and 5 bases for J; bases not matched to a gene: 10. The CDR3 has 15 amino acids. Germline V gene sequence: CDR1 SGHRS, CDR2 YFSETQ. CDR3 amino acids: CASSADRGARETQYF. The CDR3 bases are TGCGCCAGCAGCGCCGACAGGGGTGCAAGGGAGACCCAGTACTTC.

This rearrangement joins TRBV25-1 to TRBJ2-7; 9 nucleotides line up with TRBD1. The CDR3 consists of 15 residues. V was pared by 5 bases and J by 2 bases, with 7 bases of the junction left unmatched. Germline CDR1 reads MGHDK; CDR2 reads SYGVNS. This CDR3 is CASSYEDRGAYEQYF. DNA for the CDR3: TGTGCCAGCAGTTACGAAGACAGGGGGGCCTACGAGCAGTACTTC.

This clonotype was detected ten times or more. The chain combines TRBV2 with TRBJ2-1; D ambiguous. CDR1 and CDR2 from the germline V gene are SNHLY and FYNNEI. The V and J ends lost 8 bases and 4 bases respectively, with 6 bases between them. The CDR3 sequence is 11 residues long. The CDR3 nucleotides are TGTGCCAGCTTGGAGTACAATGAGCAGTTCTTC. This encodes CASLEYNEQFF.

The sample holds many counts of this clonotype. J is TRBJ2-1 and V is TRBV7-2; TRBD1 matches at 9 bases. The V segment lost 4 bases and the J segment 7 bases; nucleotides outside the gene matches: 8. CDR1 and CDR2 (germline): SGHTA, FQGNSA. The CDR3 runs to 15 residues. The CDR3 reads CASSSGTGYINEQFF. In DNA, the CDR3 is TGTGCCAGCAGCTCCGGGACAGGGTATATAAATGAGCAGTTCTTC.

This clonotype turned up a few times. The V call is TRBV24-1, the J call TRBJ2-2; TRBD1 might be the D (5 bases). The CDR3 is made up of 17 amino acids. Germline values: CDR1 KGHDR, CDR2 SFDVKD. The germline V and J ends were trimmed by 7 bases and 1 base, with 18 bases remaining between them. The CDR3, as DNA: TGTGCCACCAGACGAAGGGGAACCCTAGAGAACACCGGGGAGCTGTTTTTT. It is translated as CATRRRGTLENTGELFF.

There are a few counts of this clonotype. This rearrangement joins TRBV6-5 to TRBJ2-1; D is perhaps TRBD2 (7 bases). The CDR3 is 16 amino acids. The V gene's germline CDR1 is MNHEY and CDR2 SVGAGI. Trimming removed 1 base from V and 5 bases from J, with 15 bases in between. In DNA form, the CDR3 reads TGTGCCAGCAGTTACTGGGGGGGCAAGGGCCACAATGAGCAGTTCTTC. Encoded protein: CASSYWGGKGHNEQFF.

This clonotype was counted between two and nine times. The gene calls are TRBV10-3 and TRBJ2-7; D is possibly TRBD2 (6 bases). CDR3 length: 13 residues. Germline loops: CDR1 ENHRY, CDR2 SYGVKD. V gave up 10 bases and J gave up 3 bases, with 16 bases separating them. As DNA, the CDR3 is TGTGCCACCGGGGGACTGGGCCGCTACGAGCAGTACTTC. It specifies CATGGLGRYEQYF.

At least ten counts were recorded for this clonotype. The rearrangement links TRBV7-2 to TRBJ2-5; 9 bases are a match to TRBD1. The CDR3 extends over 15 amino acids. V dropped 5 bases and J dropped 2; count of bases not matched to a gene: 6. Germline V gives CDR1 SGHTA, CDR2 FQGNSA. The CDR3 here is CASSLGQGKQETQYF. The CDR3 nucleotides are TGTGCCAGCAGCCTAGGACAGGGGAAGCAAGAGACCCAGTACTTC. The full variable domain, with the rest looked up from reference TRBV7-2 and TRBJ2-5, is GAGVSQSPSNKVTEKGKDVELRCDPISGHTALYWYRQSLGQGLEFLIYFQGNSAPDKSGLPSDRFSAERTGGSVSTLTIQRTQQEDSAVYLCASSLGQGKQETQYFGPGTRLLVL.

This clonotype was recorded at least ten times. The gene calls are TRBV10-3 and TRBJ2-7; 10 bases map to TRBD1. Germline-derived CDR1 and CDR2 are ENHRY and SYGVKD. The junction had 13 bases not matched to a gene; V was cut back by 7 bases and J by 1 base. The CDR3 spans 17 residues. CDR3: CAIKRAGTGDLSYEQYF. The CDR3 bases are TGTGCCATCAAGAGAGCCGGGACAGGGGACCTATCCTACGAGCAGTACTTC.

This clonotype has a count of ten or more. The chain combines TRBV10-3 with TRBJ2-2, with D tentatively TRBD1 or TRBD2 (5 bases each). The ends were cut back, 4 bases at V and 2 bases at J, with 11 bases in the middle. CDR3 length equals 15 residues. Per germline, CDR1 ENHRY and CDR2 SYGVKD. The CDR3 reads CAISAGGVNTGELFF. In nucleotides, the CDR3 is TGTGCCATCAGTGCTGGGGGAGTAAACACCGGGGAGCTGTTTTTT.

In its sample, this clonotype was seen many times. The chain has TRBV30 and TRBJ1-5; D unclear. CDR3 length equals 13 residues. Trimming shortened V by 2 bases and J by 5 bases, and 10 bases separated the two germline ends. Germline V gene lookup returns CDR1 GTSNPN and CDR2 SVGIG (reference sequence). The CDR3 nucleotides read TGTGCCTGGAGTCTTGAAAGGGATCAGCCCCAGCATTTT. Its translation is CAWSLERDQPQHF.

At least ten counts were recorded for this clonotype. The J gene is TRBJ2-5, the V gene TRBV10-3; D is tentatively TRBD1 or TRBD2 (5 bases each). Germline CDR1 reads ENHRY; CDR2 reads SYGVKD. V lost 4 bases and J lost 3, with 9 bases in between. The CDR3 loop spans 13 amino acids. This chain's CDR3 is CAISGWGKETQYF. CDR3 sequence (DNA): TGTGCCATCAGTGGGTGGGGGAAAGAGACCCAGTACTTC.

This clonotype was observed at least ten times. This sequence joins TRBV6-5 and TRBJ2-1, with a tentative D call TRBD2 (6 bases). Germline V CDR1 and CDR2: MNHEY, SVGAGI. Trimming left V 1 base short and J 5 bases short, with 12 bases between. This CDR3 has 15 amino acids. The CDR3 DNA sequence: TGTGCCAGCAGTTACTTCGGGGGATCAAACAATGAGCAGTTCTTC. It is translated as CASSYFGGSNNEQFF.

This clonotype has only a few counts. The chain carries TRBV20-1 and TRBJ1-4; D remains ambiguous. The germline CDR1 and CDR2 sequences are DFQATT and SNEGSKA (reference sequence). The germline V and J ends were trimmed by 0 bases and 10 bases, with 15 bases remaining between them. The CDR3 extends over 14 amino acids. The CDR3 nucleotides read TGCAGTGCTAGAGATCAGCACCTCACTGGAAAACTGTTTTTT. This sequence encodes CSARDQHLTGKLFF.

This clonotype was seen at least ten times. This sequence joins TRBV29-1 and TRBJ2-7; D possibly matches TRBD1 or TRBD2 (6 bases each). Trimming cost V 0 bases and J 4 bases, with 16 bases left between them. The CDR3 spans 15 residues. CDR1 and CDR2 (germline): SQVTM, ANQGSEA. DNA for the CDR3: TGCAGCGTTGAAGACAAGGACAGAGGAGGGTACGAGCAGTACTTC. Its translation is CSVEDKDRGGYEQYF.

This clonotype was counted a few times. The chain has TRBV3-1 and TRBJ2-1; 8 positions agree with TRBD2. Looked up from germline, CDR1 is LGHDT and CDR2 is YNNKEL (reference sequence). This CDR3 region has 18 residues. With V trimmed by 0 bases and J by 4 bases, 11 bases remained unmatched. CDR3 nucleotide sequence: TGTGCCAGCAGCCAAGATTCATTAAGACTAGCGAATTACAATGAGCAGTTCTTC. It encodes CASSQDSLRLANYNEQFF.

This clonotype was seen repeatedly, ten times or more. The chain combines TRBV24-1 with TRBJ2-2; D uncertain. The V end was cut by 4 bases, the J end by 3 bases, with 5 bases between. Germline V gene data show CDR1 as KGHDR and CDR2 as SFDVKD. The CDR3 runs to 13 residues. CDR3 region: CATSDHYTGELFF. CDR3 DNA sequence: TGTGCCACCAGTGACCACTACACCGGGGAGCTGTTTTTT.

This clonotype has only a few counts. The chain recombines TRBV28 with TRBJ2-1, with 7 bases aligning to TRBD2. This CDR3 comprises 14 residues. Trimming took 3 bases from V and 5 from J; bases not matched to a gene: 4. Per germline, CDR1 MDHEN and CDR2 SYDVKM. The CDR3 spells CASSFHLADNEQFF. The CDR3 region has the DNA TGTGCCAGCAGTTTCCACCTAGCGGACAATGAGCAGTTCTTC.

This clonotype was detected ten times or more. The chain joins TRBV11-1 to TRBJ2-3, with 8 bases identical to TRBD2. Germline V gene lookup returns CDR1 SGHAT and CDR2 FQDESV (reference sequence). The ends lost 3 bases at V and 4 bases at J; junction bases unmatched: 9. This CDR3 is built from 16 residues. As DNA, the CDR3 is TGTGCCAGCAGCTTGTCTAGCGGGTTTTACGCAGATACGCAGTATTTT. Residues: CASSLSSGFYADTQYF. Full variable domain (rest looked up from reference TRBV11-1 and TRBJ2-3): EAEVAQSPRYKITEKSQAVAFWCDPISGHATLYWYRQILGQGPELLVQFQDESVVDDSQLPKDRFSAERLKGVDSTLKIQPAELGDSAMYLCASSLSSGFYADTQYFGPGTRLTVL.